Listed below are T cell receptor beta chains from one sample, sequenced in a study of blood T cells in healthy people across ages. TCRdb fed the 5' RACE reads into MiXCR, producing one record per CDR3 protein. The table includes 1,500,000 or so distinct CDR3 sequences, approximately 59% detected once. Sequences were obtained from blood. The receptors here all came from a man younger than 35 in good health. CDR3s include the opening cysteine and the closing phenylalanine or tryptophan. The order of the fields is V gene, D gene, J gene, clone size, CDR3 DNA, CDR3 protein. D genes are given only for firm matches. The size of a clone is reported for some rows only, either as once, few or many, or as a class for expanded clones.

v_gene: TRBV14; d_gene: NA; j_gene: TRBJ2-7; abundance: NA; CDR3nt: TGTGCCAGCAGCCAAGATATGTGGACACTGGACCAGTACTTC; CDR3aa: CASSQDMWTLDQYF
v_gene: TRBV2; d_gene: TRBD2; j_gene: TRBJ2-1; abundance: NA; CDR3nt: TGTGCCAGCAGGCCGGGGACTAGCGGGGAATTTTACAATGAGCAGTTCTTC; CDR3aa: CASRPGTSGEFYNEQFF
v_gene: TRBV25-1; d_gene: NA; j_gene: TRBJ1-2; abundance: few; CDR3nt: TGTGCCAGCAGTGAGGGGGGCAGGGTATTGTATGGCTACACCTTC; CDR3aa: CASSEGGRVLYGYTF
v_gene: TRBV29-1; d_gene: TRBD2; j_gene: TRBJ2-3; abundance: many; CDR3nt: TGCAGCGTTGAAGAAGGGGAGGGGCCGTTCCATACGCAGTATTTT; CDR3aa: CSVEEGEGPFHTQYF
v_gene: TRBV6-6; d_gene: NA; j_gene: TRBJ2-6; abundance: NA; CDR3nt: TGTGCCAGCAGGTGGGACCACAGCTCTGGGGCCAACGTCCTGACTTTC; CDR3aa: CASRWDHSSGANVLTF
v_gene: TRBV5-1; d_gene: TRBD1; j_gene: TRBJ2-7; abundance: many; CDR3nt: TGTGCCAGCAGTTCCGGGACAGGGGGCTACGAGCAGTACTTC; CDR3aa: CASSSGTGGYEQYF
v_gene: TRBV7-9; d_gene: TRBD1; j_gene: TRBJ2-3; abundance: few; CDR3nt: TGTGCCAGCAGCTTGGGGCAGGGGGAAACGGCAGATACGCAGTATTTT; CDR3aa: CASSLGQGETADTQYF
v_gene: TRBV20-1; d_gene: TRBD1; j_gene: TRBJ1-1; abundance: once; CDR3nt: TGCAGTGCCAGACCCCAGGGGGAGGTGACTGAAGCTTTCTTT; CDR3aa: CSARPQGEVTEAFF
v_gene: TRBV29-1; d_gene: TRBD2; j_gene: TRBJ2-3; abundance: few; CDR3nt: TGCAGCGTCCAAGGGGGACTAGCGGGTCGTTCTAGCACAGATACGCAGTATTTT; CDR3aa: CSVQGGLAGRSSTDTQYF
v_gene: TRBV6-1; d_gene: NA; j_gene: TRBJ2-5; abundance: NA; CDR3nt: TGTGCCAGTAGCAGGGAGGGGGCCGAAGAGACCCAGTACTTC; CDR3aa: CASSREGAEETQYF
v_gene: TRBV2; d_gene: NA; j_gene: TRBJ2-5; abundance: few; CDR3nt: TGTGCCAGCACTGAGCGGGTCAGGAGGGAGCAGTACTTC; CDR3aa: CASTERVRREQYF
v_gene: TRBV7-6; d_gene: NA; j_gene: TRBJ1-1; abundance: NA; CDR3nt: TGTGCCAGCAGCCCGTGGGGAGGTGAAGCTTTCTTT; CDR3aa: CASSPWGGEAFF
v_gene: TRBV2; d_gene: TRBD1; j_gene: TRBJ2-6; abundance: NA; CDR3nt: TGTGCCACTACAGGGGCTGGGGCCAACGTCCTGACTTTC; CDR3aa: CATTGAGANVLTF
v_gene: TRBV4-1; d_gene: TRBD2; j_gene: TRBJ2-3; abundance: NA; CDR3nt: TGCGCCAGCAGCTTCCCACTAGCGGGAGGGGCAAGCACAGATACGCAGTATTTT; CDR3aa: CASSFPLAGGASTDTQYF
v_gene: TRBV20-1; d_gene: NA; j_gene: TRBJ2-7; abundance: NA; CDR3nt: TGCAGTGCTAGAGATGTCCAGCCACACGAGCAGTACTTC; CDR3aa: CSARDVQPHEQYF
v_gene: TRBV4-1; d_gene: NA; j_gene: TRBJ2-5; abundance: NA; CDR3nt: TGCGCCAGCAGCCAGGGACTGGCGATGCAAGAGACCCAGTACTTC; CDR3aa: CASSQGLAMQETQYF
v_gene: TRBV4-1; d_gene: TRBD1; j_gene: TRBJ2-1; abundance: few; CDR3nt: TGCGCCAGCAGCCATGACAGGGGTCGTTCCTGGGAGCAGTTCTTC; CDR3aa: CASSHDRGRSWEQFF
v_gene: TRBV7-8; d_gene: NA; j_gene: TRBJ1-1; abundance: NA; CDR3nt: TGTGCCAGCAGCTTATTTGTACGGAGGAACACTGAAGCTTTCTTT; CDR3aa: CASSLFVRRNTEAFF
v_gene: TRBV10-3; d_gene: TRBD1; j_gene: TRBJ1-6; abundance: NA; CDR3nt: TGTGCCATCAGGGGGGACAGCTATAATTCACCCCTCCACTTT; CDR3aa: CAIRGDSYNSPLHF
v_gene: TRBV28; d_gene: NA; j_gene: TRBJ1-2; abundance: NA; CDR3nt: TGTGCCAGCAGTTTATCCCGACAGGCCAATGGCTACACCTTC; CDR3aa: CASSLSRQANGYTF
v_gene: TRBV6-5; d_gene: TRBD2; j_gene: TRBJ2-2; abundance: NA; CDR3nt: TGTGCCAGCAGGGTTAGCGGGGGGCCGGGCACCGGGGAGCTGTTTTTT; CDR3aa: CASRVSGGPGTGELFF
v_gene: TRBV29-1; d_gene: NA; j_gene: TRBJ2-3; abundance: NA; CDR3nt: TGCAGCGTTGGACAGCTCCTTTCCACAGATACGCAGTATTTT; CDR3aa: CSVGQLLSTDTQYF
v_gene: TRBV7-8; d_gene: TRBD2; j_gene: TRBJ2-7; abundance: NA; CDR3nt: TGTGCCAGCAGCTCTAGACTAGCGGGACTCTACGAGCAGTACTTC; CDR3aa: CASSSRLAGLYEQYF
v_gene: TRBV10-3; d_gene: TRBD1; j_gene: TRBJ2-7; abundance: NA; CDR3nt: TGTGCCATCAGAGGACGTGAGGGGGACAGCACCTACGAGCAGTACTTC; CDR3aa: CAIRGREGDSTYEQYF
v_gene: TRBV6-6; d_gene: TRBD1; j_gene: TRBJ1-4; abundance: NA; CDR3nt: TGTGCCAGCAGTTACTCGCAGGGGGGATATAATGAAAAACTGTTTTTT; CDR3aa: CASSYSQGGYNEKLFF